Listed below are T cell receptor beta chains from one sample, sequenced in a study of cytomegalovirus exposure and HLA in healthy donors. Measured with immunoSEQ multiplex PCR; TCRdb has only the in-frame clones, and not every one. This sample has some 180,000 clones, with about three quarters found just once. The sequenced sample consisted of PBMCs. All receptors come from a woman in her sixties or seventies in good health and CMV-seropositive. Each CDR3 is given with its conserved first and last residue. A D gene is named only where the DNA matches it firmly. A clone size is listed for some rows: how often the clone was seen (once, few, many), or a class if it is expanded.

size	V	D	J	length	DNA	CDR3
once	TRBV5-1	-	TRBJ2-1	14	TGCGCCAGCAGCTTAAAGGGGACAAACAATGAGCAGTTCTTC	CASSLKGTNNEQFF
-	TRBV30	-	TRBJ2-3	13	TGTGCCTGGACGAGCAGGGCCCGTTATACGCAGTATTTT	CAWTSRARYTQYF
-	TRBV7-8	-	TRBJ2-3	14	TGTGCCAGCAGCTTAGCGGCTAGCACAGATACGCAGTATTTT	CASSLAASTDTQYF
few	TRBV9	TRBD2	TRBJ2-3	15	TGTGCCAGCAGCGCTTCCGGGACTACCACAGATACGCAGTATTTT	CASSASGTTTDTQYF
-	TRBV5-1	-	TRBJ2-7	13	TGCGCCAGCAGCTTGTTGAGCGGATACGAGCAGTACTTC	CASSLLSGYEQYF
-	TRBV7-2	TRBD1	TRBJ2-3	15	TGTGCCAGCAGCAAAAGTGGGACAGGGGGAGATACGCAGTATTTT	CASSKSGTGGDTQYF
once	TRBV9	-	TRBJ2-6	17	TGTGCCAGCAGCCTCAGGGGATCGACCCCTGGGGCCAACGTCCTGACTTTC	CASSLRGSTPGANVLTF
-	TRBV2	TRBD1	TRBJ2-3	15	TGTGCCAGCAGCCCCGGACAGGGTTTCACAGATACGCAGTATTTT	CASSPGQGFTDTQYF
-	TRBV6-5	-	TRBJ2-7	13	TGTGCCAGCAGAATGACTAGTCTCTACGAGCAGTACTTC	CASRMTSLYEQYF
-	TRBV7-9	-	TRBJ2-7	15	TGTGCCAGCAGCTTGAGCGCAGGGGACCACTACGAGCAGTACTTC	CASSLSAGDHYEQYF
-	TRBV5-4	-	TRBJ2-7	15	TGTGCCAGCAGCGGGGTGGGGCAGGGGCCTTGGGAGCAGTACTTC	CASSGVGQGPWEQYF
once	TRBV6-6	-	TRBJ1-5	12	TGTGCCAGCAGCAATCAGGGGAAGCCCCAGCATTTT	CASSNQGKPQHF
once	TRBV7-2	TRBD1	TRBJ1-1	13	TGTGCCAGCAGCATACTTGACAGGGGAAAGGCTTTCTTT	CASSILDRGKAFF
-	TRBV6-5	-	TRBJ2-7	14	TGTGCCAGCAGTTACTCTGTCTCGGGCTACGAGCAGTACTTC	CASSYSVSGYEQYF
few	TRBV7-2	TRBD2	TRBJ2-7	14	TGTGCCAGCAGCTTAGCGGGGGGGTCCTACGAGCAGTACTTC	CASSLAGGSYEQYF
-	TRBV6-1	-	TRBJ1-2	13	TGTGCCACATTACAGATTACTAACTATGGCTACACCTTC	CATLQITNYGYTF
-	TRBV19	TRBD1	TRBJ1-2	14	TGTGCCAGTAGTATAGAAACAGGGGTCTATGGCTACACCTTC	CASSIETGVYGYTF
-	TRBV4-1	TRBD2	TRBJ2-1	16	TGCGCCAGCAGCCAAGACCAGCGGGAATCCTACAATGAGCAGTTCTTC	CASSQDQRESYNEQFF
-	TRBV28	-	TRBJ2-7	15	TGTGCCAGCATTCGCGGGGGCCTCCTAGCCTACGAGCAGTACTTC	CASIRGGLLAYEQYF
-	TRBV30	TRBD1	TRBJ2-1	20	TGTGCCTGGAGTCACGCTACCGGACAGGGGAATTTGGTCTCCTACAATGAGCAGTTCTTC	CAWSHATGQGNLVSYNEQFF
-	TRBV7-3	-	TRBJ2-5	15	TGTGCCAGCAGCTCCTCGGGGAGTGGGTGGGAGACCCAGTACTTC	CASSSSGSGWETQYF
few	TRBV6-1	TRBD1	TRBJ2-7	15	TGTGCCAGCAGCTCGCCGGGACAGGGCCGCTACGAGCAGTACTTC	CASSSPGQGRYEQYF
-	TRBV2	TRBD1	TRBJ1-5	16	TGTGCCAGCAGTTCCTTAGGACAGGGGGTAAGTCAGCCCCAGCATTTT	CASSSLGQGVSQPQHF
-	TRBV7-2	-	TRBJ1-1	11	TGTGCCAGCAGCCCCAGTACTGAAGCTTTCTTT	CASSPSTEAFF
-	TRBV30	-	TRBJ1-2	13	TGTGCCTGGAGTGTGGGGGGACTCTATGGCTACACCTTC	CAWSVGGLYGYTF
-	TRBV10-3	TRBD2	TRBJ2-3	16	TGTGCCATCAGTGAGTCGACTAGCGGGATATCAGATACGCAGTATTTT	CAISESTSGISDTQYF
-	TRBV6-5	-	TRBJ1-4	14	TGTGCCAGCAGTTCCTCGAGGGTCAATGAAAAACTGTTTTTT	CASSSSRVNEKLFF
-	TRBV7-2	TRBD2	TRBJ2-1	17	TGTGCCAGCAGCCTCAGGTTCCCTAGCGGGGTGGGACGTGAGCAGTTCTTC	CASSLRFPSGVGREQFF
-	TRBV5-1	-	TRBJ2-5	13	TGCGCCAGCAGCTTGGGTCAGGGTGAGACCCAGTACTTC	CASSLGQGETQYF
-	TRBV6-1	TRBD1	TRBJ2-7	13	TGTGCCAGCACCGGCAGGGGGCCGTACGAGCAGTACTTC	CASTGRGPYEQYF
-	TRBV9	TRBD1	TRBJ2-2	18	TGTGCCAGCAGCGGCCGGGACAGCGCCCAAATTAACACCGGGGAGCTGTTTTTT	CASSGRDSAQINTGELFF
-	TRBV30	TRBD1	TRBJ2-4	15	TGTGCCTGGAGTCCACTCGGACAGGGCACGGACATTCAGTACTTC	CAWSPLGQGTDIQYF
few	TRBV28	-	TRBJ2-1	14	TGTGCCAGCAGTTTAGTGCGGGACTACAATGAGCAGTTCTTC	CASSLVRDYNEQFF
-	TRBV30	TRBD2	TRBJ2-4	17	TGTGCCTGGAATGTTAAACTAGCGGGAGCAGGGGGGGACATTCAGTACTTC	CAWNVKLAGAGGDIQYF
once	TRBV25-1	TRBD1	TRBJ2-1	15	TGTGCCAGCAGTGAATGGCTCGGGACAGTAAATGAGCAGTTCTTC	CASSEWLGTVNEQFF
-	TRBV29-1	TRBD1	TRBJ1-1	15	TGCAGCGTTGCCCAGGGACAGGGAAGAGGGACTGAAGCTTTCTTT	CSVAQGQGRGTEAFF
-	TRBV9	-	TRBJ2-1	18	TGTGCCAGCAGCGTAGGGGCGGGATTCTCCCACTTAATCTTCGAGCAGTTCTTC	CASSVGAGFSHLIFEQFF
-	TRBV29-1	-	TRBJ1-2	11	TGCAGCACCGAGTCGGGCTATGGCTACACCTTC	CSTESGYGYTF
-	TRBV27	-	TRBJ2-7	15	TGTGCCAGCAGGATCGGGACACTGGATCCCTACGAGCAGTACTTC	CASRIGTLDPYEQYF
many	TRBV19	-	TRBJ1-2	13	TGTGCCAGTGGGGACATCACTAACTATGGCTACACCTTC	CASGDITNYGYTF
-	TRBV18	-	TRBJ2-7	15	TGTGCCAGCTCACCAAGTTTTCAGGGCTCCTACGAGCAGTACTTC	CASSPSFQGSYEQYF
-	TRBV7-2	TRBD1	TRBJ1-5	15	TGTGCCAGCAGCTCGGACAGGGCCCCCAATCAGCCCCAGCATTTT	CASSSDRAPNQPQHF
-	TRBV5-1	TRBD1	TRBJ2-5	15	TGCGCCAGCAGCTCAACCGGGACAGGGACAGGAGAGCAGTACTTC	CASSSTGTGTGEQYF
few	TRBV11-2	-	TRBJ2-7	13	TGTGCCAGCAGCTTAGACAGGGCCGGCGAGCAGTACTTC	CASSLDRAGEQYF
-	TRBV27	-	TRBJ2-7	13	TGTGCCAGCAGTTTGGGCCCAGGGAACGAGCAGTACTTC	CASSLGPGNEQYF
-	TRBV7-2	-	TRBJ1-2	15	TGTGCCAGCAGCCCTCAAGAGGGCAGGGGCGATGGCTACACCTTC	CASSPQEGRGDGYTF
-	TRBV27	-	TRBJ2-3	14	TGTGCCAGCAGTTTCCCCACTAGCACAGATACGCAGTATTTT	CASSFPTSTDTQYF
-	TRBV4-3	-	TRBJ1-1	15	TGCGCCAGCAGCCAAGTGGGAGCCGGGGGCACTGAAGCTTTCTTT	CASSQVGAGGTEAFF
-	TRBV28	-	TRBJ1-2	14	TGTGCCAGCAGCCCCGGGGGGGTTAGCTATGGCTACACCTTC	CASSPGGVSYGYTF
-	TRBV28	TRBD1	TRBJ1-3	14	TGTGCCAGCAGTTCCGGGACAGGAGGAAACACCATATATTTT	CASSSGTGGNTIYF
-	TRBV18	-	TRBJ1-2	14	TGTGCCAGCTCACCCCCAGCTGGGGGGTATGGCTACACCTTC	CASSPPAGGYGYTF